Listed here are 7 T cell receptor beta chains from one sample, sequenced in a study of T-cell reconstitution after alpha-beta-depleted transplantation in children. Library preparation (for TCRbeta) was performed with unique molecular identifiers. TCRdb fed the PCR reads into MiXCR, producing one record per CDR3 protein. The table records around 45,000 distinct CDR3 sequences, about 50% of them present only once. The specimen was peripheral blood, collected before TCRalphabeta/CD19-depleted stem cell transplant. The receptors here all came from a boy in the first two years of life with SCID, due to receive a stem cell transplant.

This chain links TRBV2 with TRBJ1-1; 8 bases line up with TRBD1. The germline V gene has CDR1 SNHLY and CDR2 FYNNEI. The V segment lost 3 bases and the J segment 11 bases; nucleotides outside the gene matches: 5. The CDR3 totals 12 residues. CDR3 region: CASSDRGRRAFF. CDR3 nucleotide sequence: TGTGCCAGCAGTGACAGGGGGCGCAGGGCTTTCTTT. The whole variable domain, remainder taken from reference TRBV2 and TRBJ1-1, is EPEVTQTPSHQVTQMGQEVILRCVPISNHLYFYWYRQILGQKVEFLVSFYNNEISEKSEIFDDQFSVERPDGSNFTLKIRSTKLEDSAMYFCASSDRGRRAFFGQGTRLTVV.

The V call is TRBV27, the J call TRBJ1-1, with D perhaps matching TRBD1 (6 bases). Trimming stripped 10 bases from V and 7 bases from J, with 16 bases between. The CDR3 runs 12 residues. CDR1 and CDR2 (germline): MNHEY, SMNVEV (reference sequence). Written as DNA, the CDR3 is TGTGCCACTCACAGGGAGGGCAGTGAAGCTTTCTTT. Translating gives CATHREGSEAFF.

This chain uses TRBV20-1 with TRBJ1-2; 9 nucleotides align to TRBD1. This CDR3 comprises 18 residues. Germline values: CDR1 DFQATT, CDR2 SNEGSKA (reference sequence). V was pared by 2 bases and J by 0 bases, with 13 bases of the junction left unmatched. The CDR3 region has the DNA TGCAGTGCTAGAACCCCCGGGACAGGGACCCTAGCTAACTATGGCTACACCTTC. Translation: CSARTPGTGTLANYGYTF.

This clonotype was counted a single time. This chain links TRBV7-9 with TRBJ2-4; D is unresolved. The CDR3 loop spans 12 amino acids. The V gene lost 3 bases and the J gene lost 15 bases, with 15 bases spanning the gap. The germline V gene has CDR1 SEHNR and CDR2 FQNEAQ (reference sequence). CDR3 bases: TGTGCCAGCAGCTTTGGTCCTGAGGTGGGGTACTTC. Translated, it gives CASSFGPEVGYF.

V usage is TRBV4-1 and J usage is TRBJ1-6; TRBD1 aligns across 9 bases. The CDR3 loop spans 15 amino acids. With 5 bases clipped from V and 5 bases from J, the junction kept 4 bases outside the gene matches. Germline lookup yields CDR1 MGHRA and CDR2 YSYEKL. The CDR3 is CASSRGTGNNSPLHF. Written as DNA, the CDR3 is TGCGCCAGCAGCAGAGGGACAGGGAATAATTCACCCCTCCACTTT.

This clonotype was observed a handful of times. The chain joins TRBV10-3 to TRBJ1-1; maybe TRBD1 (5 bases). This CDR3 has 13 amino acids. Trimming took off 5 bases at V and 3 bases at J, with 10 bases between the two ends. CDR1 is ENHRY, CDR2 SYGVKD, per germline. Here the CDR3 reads CAISLQGDTEAFF. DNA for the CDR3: TGTGCCATCAGTCTACAAGGGGACACTGAAGCTTTCTTT.

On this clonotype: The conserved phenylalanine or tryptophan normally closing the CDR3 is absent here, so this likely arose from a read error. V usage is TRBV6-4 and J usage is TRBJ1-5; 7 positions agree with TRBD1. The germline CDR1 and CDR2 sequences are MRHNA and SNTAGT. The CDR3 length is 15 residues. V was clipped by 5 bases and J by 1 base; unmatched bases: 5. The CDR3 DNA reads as TGTGCCAGCAGTAAACCACAGGGGAGCAATCAGCCCCAGCATTCT. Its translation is CASSKPQGSNQPQHS.